This T cell receptor (beta chain) came from a study of T cells in women clearing cervical HPV infection. Measured with immunoSEQ multiplex PCR; TCRdb has only the in-frame clones, and not every one. Here the sample table reports some 40,000 clones. General study results and limits: CIN3+ cases had significantly higher TCR richness than controls; evenness did not differ.

Note on this clone: Its antigen is undetermined.

Sequenced: blood buffy coat. The receptor's source is a woman aged 18 to 69 with a cervical HPV16 infection that either progressed to CIN3+ or cleared (not recorded which).

The CDR3 loop reads CATSPPEALAKNIQYF. The covered CDR3 bases are TGTGCCACCAGCCCCCCAGAGGCCCTAGCCAAAAACATT. The chain combines TRBV15 with TRBJ2-4; D unresolved. From the germline J gene comes the end of the CDR3, since the read stops 3 residues before it. The germline V gene encodes CDR1 LNHNV and CDR2 YYDKDF (reference sequence). The V end was cut by 5 bases, the J end by 0 bases, with 14 bases between. The CDR3 is made up of 16 amino acids.